These T cell receptor beta chains were read from a single sample in a study of OX40 agonist ivuxolimab in advanced cancers. Produced via immunoSEQ multiplex PCR; TCRdb's table is partial and in-frame only. The sample has about 46,000 clones, about 90% seen once; the top ten hold around 11%. Source: CD4+ or CD8+ T cells sorted from blood, taken in a trial of the OX40 agonist ivuxolimab. Receptors were obtained from an adult with an advanced solid tumor such as melanoma, head and neck, liver or kidney cancer. Both conserved end residues are part of each CDR3. The D gene is left open where the match is weak. The size entry is marked missing in some rows and otherwise reads once, few, many or a size class.

TRBJ2-3,TRBV6-5,.,TRBD2,CASSYEAGVLTDTQYF,TGTGCCAGCAGTTACGAGGCGGGAGTTTTGACAGATACGCAGTATTTT
TRBJ1-2,TRBV2,.,.,CASTPSWATSNGYTF,TGTGCCAGCACCCCGTCTTGGGCGACCAGCAATGGCTACACCTTC
TRBJ1-4,TRBV7-6,.,.,CASSSPTESLFNWNEKLFF,TGTGCCAGCAGCTCGCCTACAGAAAGCCTTTTCAACTGGAATGAAAAACTGTTTTTT
TRBJ1-2,TRBV11-2,.,TRBD1,CASSPGQSSFYGYTF,TGTGCCAGCAGCCCGGGACAGAGTTCCTTCTATGGCTACACCTTC
TRBJ2-3,TRBV7-2,.,TRBD2,CASSLATSGGMVADTQYF,TGTGCCAGCAGCTTAGCGACTAGCGGGGGGATGGTAGCAGATACGCAGTATTTT
TRBJ2-5,TRBV5-6,.,.,CASSLGIVPRDQETQYF,TGTGCCAGCAGCTTGGGTATTGTTCCTAGGGATCAAGAGACCCAGTACTTC
TRBJ2-1,TRBV7-9,.,TRBD2,CASSTSGLAGVNEQFF,TGTGCCAGCAGCACTTCGGGACTAGCGGGGGTCAATGAGCAGTTCTTC
TRBJ1-2,TRBV5-6,.,.,CASSFATDGYGYTF,TGTGCCAGCAGCTTCGCGACGGACGGCTATGGCTACACCTTC
TRBJ2-6,TRBV5-4,.,TRBD1,CASTIQGAGANVLTF,TGTGCCAGCACCATCCAGGGGGCTGGGGCCAACGTCCTGACTTTC
TRBJ2-7,TRBV15,.,TRBD1,CATSSSDRGAYEQYF,TGTGCCACCAGCAGTAGCGACAGGGGGGCCTACGAGCAGTACTTC
TRBJ2-3,TRBV27,.,.,CASRSSDTDTQYF,TGTGCCAGCAGGTCTAGCGACACAGATACGCAGTATTTT
TRBJ1-1,TRBV25-1,once,.,CASSVGIDTEAFF,TGTGCCAGCAGTGTCGGAATAGACACTGAAGCTTTCTTT
TRBJ2-5,TRBV9,.,.,CASSAAANQETQYF,TGTGCCAGCAGCGCTGCGGCCAACCAAGAGACCCAGTACTTC
TRBJ2-1,TRBV5-4,.,TRBD1,CASSRRTGDEQFF,TGTGCCAGCAGCCGCCGGACAGGCGATGAGCAGTTCTTC
TRBJ2-2,TRBV9,.,TRBD2,CASRSEAGATGELFF,TGTGCCAGCAGATCAGAAGCGGGGGCCACCGGGGAGCTGTTTTTT
TRBJ2-7,TRBV19,.,TRBD2,CASSSPGLAGSYEQYF,TGTGCCAGTAGTTCCCCGGGACTAGCGGGATCCTACGAGCAGTACTTC
TRBJ2-1,TRBV27,.,TRBD2,CASSPPDEREWNEQFF,TGTGCCAGCAGTCCGCCAGATGAGCGGGAGTGGAATGAGCAGTTCTTC
TRBJ2-7,TRBV7-6,.,.,CASSLGSGRFSYEQYF,TGTGCCAGCAGCTTGGGCAGTGGCCGATTCTCCTACGAGCAGTACTTC
TRBJ2-7,TRBV13,.,.,CASSSSSYEQYF,TGTGCCAGCAGCTCTAGCTCCTACGAGCAGTACTTC
TRBJ2-7,TRBV11-2,.,.,CASSLGSYEQYF,TGTGCCAGCAGCTTGGGCAGCTACGAGCAGTACTTC
TRBJ2-1,TRBV30,.,TRBD1,CAWTGTEYNEQFF,TGTGCCTGGACCGGGACAGAGTACAATGAGCAGTTCTTC
TRBJ2-2,TRBV11-2,.,TRBD2,CASRPSGRGGAGELFF,TGTGCCAGCCGACCTAGCGGGAGAGGTGGGGCCGGGGAGCTGTTTTTT
TRBJ1-3,TRBV6-4,.,.,CASRGRSSGNTIYF,TGTGCCAGCCGAGGACGAAGCTCTGGAAACACCATATATTTT
TRBJ1-2,TRBV19,.,TRBD1,CASSDRVFGYTF,TGTGCCAGTAGCGACAGGGTATTTGGCTACACCTTC
TRBJ1-2,TRBV19,.,.,CASTTGLGYTF,TGTGCCAGTACAACAGGGCTAGGCTACACCTTC
TRBJ2-5,TRBV7-9,once,TRBD2,CASSLSPGRKRGGWETQYF,TGTGCCAGCAGCTTATCCCCGGGTCGGAAGCGGGGGGGCTGGGAGACCCAGTACTTC
TRBJ1-2,TRBV5-1,.,.,CASSPLGQPSNYGYTF,TGCGCCAGCAGCCCCCTCGGACAGCCGTCTAACTATGGCTACACCTTC
TRBJ2-1,TRBV27,.,.,CASSFPGLVGEQFF,TGTGCCAGCAGTTTCCCCGGGCTTGTGGGTGAGCAGTTCTTC
TRBJ2-1,TRBV6-1,.,.,CASSEQGLDNEQFF,TGTGCCAGCAGTGAACAAGGGCTCGACAATGAGCAGTTCTTC
TRBJ1-2,TRBV5-5,.,.,CASSQENHRDGYTF,TGTGCCAGCAGCCAAGAGAACCATCGGGATGGCTACACCTTC
TRBJ1-5,TRBV27,once,.,CASSPVRGSNQPQHF,TGTGCCAGCAGTCCGGTTCGGGGTAGCAATCAGCCCCAGCATTTT
TRBJ2-1,TRBV4-3,.,.,CASSPEGATLDNEQFF,TGCGCCAGCAGCCCCGAAGGGGCAACCCTCGATAATGAGCAGTTCTTC
TRBJ2-5,TRBV11-3,once,.,CASSKFPGPTAETQYF,TGTGCCAGCAGCAAATTCCCGGGCCCCACCGCGGAGACCCAGTACTTC
TRBJ2-7,TRBV7-3,once,TRBD2,CASSPTNSGGPYEQYF,TGTGCCAGCAGCCCAACAAATAGCGGGGGGCCCTACGAGCAGTACTTC
TRBJ2-4,TRBV5-5,.,.,CASSSTPWGVSVNIQYF,TGTGCCAGCAGCTCTACCCCTTGGGGGGTCTCAGTAAACATTCAGTACTTC
TRBJ2-7,TRBV19,.,.,CASSRFRGYAYEQYF,TGTGCCAGCAGCAGATTTAGGGGGTACGCCTACGAGCAGTACTTC
TRBJ1-2,TRBV19,.,.,CASSIPPGVNYGYTF,TGTGCCAGTAGTATACCCCCCGGAGTCAACTATGGCTACACCTTC
TRBJ2-7,TRBV7-8,.,TRBD2,CASSYLGGGGNYEQYF,TGTGCCAGCAGCTACCTCGGGGGGGGAGGGAACTACGAGCAGTACTTC
TRBJ2-2,TRBV29-1,.,.,CSVTGNTGELFF,TGCAGCGTGACTGGCAACACCGGGGAGCTGTTTTTT
TRBJ2-1,TRBV9,few,TRBD2,CASSGSREGPYNEQFF,TGTGCCAGCAGCGGCTCCCGGGAGGGCCCCTACAATGAGCAGTTCTTC
TRBJ1-1,TRBV10-3,.,.,CAISEAAGLDTEAFF,TGTGCCATCAGTGAGGCCGCAGGGTTGGACACTGAAGCTTTCTTT
TRBJ1-5,TRBV2,.,.,CASSPTDSNQPQHF,TGTGCCAGCAGCCCGACAGATAGCAATCAGCCCCAGCATTTT
TRBJ1-5,TRBV19,.,.,CASSIAQSGGQPQHF,TGTGCCAGTAGTATAGCTCAGAGTGGGGGTCAGCCCCAGCATTTT
TRBJ2-1,TRBV5-4,.,.,CASSLGSVRGFDEQFF,TGTGCCAGCAGCTTGGGTTCTGTCCGAGGGTTCGATGAGCAGTTCTTC
TRBJ2-3,TRBV11-2,.,.,CASSLDDLADWESDTQYF,TGTGCCAGCAGCTTAGATGACCTAGCCGATTGGGAATCAGATACGCAGTATTTT
TRBJ1-5,TRBV6-5,.,.,CASRKRGPYLQPQHF,TGTGCCAGCAGAAAGAGGGGACCGTACCTTCAGCCCCAGCATTTT
TRBJ1-1,TRBV2,.,.,CASTDRRGEAFF,TGTGCCAGCACTGACAGGAGAGGTGAAGCTTTCTTT
TRBJ1-4,TRBV7-9,.,.,CASSWVDRNEKLFF,TGTGCCAGCAGCTGGGTGGACAGAAATGAAAAACTGTTTTTT